This T cell receptor (beta chain) derives from a study of blood T cell repertoires in COVID-19. Study details: Samples of COVID-19 (acute and convalescent) were obtained from the United States, Italy and Spain.

The protocol was immunoSEQ multiplex PCR, while the TCRdb copy is restricted to in-frame clones and leaves out a portion. The sample has around 240,000 clones; about 91% are singletons. The CDR3 has 18 amino acids. The germline gives CDR1 SGHVS, CDR2 FNYEAQ. V shed 4 bases and J 2 bases; nucleotides not matched to a gene: 14. The sequenced sample consisted of PBMCs or T cells enriched from blood (not recorded which). This receptor was identified in a human donor in a cohort exposed to, infected with or recovered from COVID-19 (not recorded which). The donor label of this sample is uncertain. The chain uses TRBV7-6 and TRBJ2-3; TRBD2 aligns across 8 bases. This chain's CDR3 is CASSSPLRKRGITDTQYF. The CDR3 nucleotides are TGTGCCAGCAGCTCCCCACTAAGGAAGCGGGGGATCACAGATACGCAGTATTTT.